A selection of T cell receptor beta chains follows, all from one sample in a study of blood T cell repertoires in COVID-19. Clones were read by immunoSEQ multiplex PCR, and TCRdb kept only the in-frame ones, dropping some. The repertoire holds some 160,000 clones, with approximately 88% as singletons. Input material: PBMCs or T cells enriched from blood (not recorded which). The receptors were sampled from a woman aged 45-60 years who had recovered from COVID-19. CDR3s include the opening cysteine and the closing phenylalanine or tryptophan. The order of the fields is D gene, V gene, J gene, CDR3 length, clone size, CDR3 protein, CDR3 DNA. A D gene is named only where the DNA matches it firmly. Clone size is shown for a subset of rows, as once, few, many or a class of expanded clone.

D gene: TRBD1
V gene: TRBV5-6
J gene: TRBJ1-2
CDR3 length: 12
clone size: NA
CDR3 protein: CASSLTGGGYTF
CDR3 DNA: TGTGCCAGCAGCTTGACAGGGGGTGGCTACACCTTC

D gene: TRBD1
V gene: TRBV4-1
J gene: TRBJ2-7
CDR3 length: 14
clone size: NA
CDR3 protein: CASSPRQGEREQYF
CDR3 DNA: TGCGCCAGCAGCCCTCGACAGGGGGAGAGGGAGCAGTACTTC

D gene: TRBD1
V gene: TRBV6-5
J gene: TRBJ1-2
CDR3 length: 13
clone size: NA
CDR3 protein: CASMFRDSYGYTF
CDR3 DNA: TGTGCCAGTATGTTTAGGGACAGCTATGGCTACACCTTC

D gene: NA
V gene: TRBV27
J gene: TRBJ2-7
CDR3 length: 11
clone size: NA
CDR3 protein: CHSRNGYEQYF
CDR3 DNA: TGCCACTCACGTAATGGCTACGAGCAGTACTTC

D gene: NA
V gene: TRBV4-2
J gene: TRBJ1-3
CDR3 length: 16
clone size: NA
CDR3 protein: CASSQTAGAAGNTIYF
CDR3 DNA: TGTGCCAGCAGCCAAACGGCGGGGGCGGCCGGAAACACCATATATTTT

D gene: NA
V gene: TRBV7-2
J gene: TRBJ1-6
CDR3 length: 15
clone size: NA
CDR3 protein: CASRLGPLGGSPLHF
CDR3 DNA: TGTGCCAGCAGGTTGGGACCGCTCGGGGGATCACCCCTCCACTTT

D gene: NA
V gene: TRBV11-1
J gene: TRBJ2-4
CDR3 length: 12
clone size: once
CDR3 protein: CASSLGGDIQYF
CDR3 DNA: TGTGCCAGCAGCTTAGGTGGAGACATTCAGTACTTC

D gene: NA
V gene: TRBV24-1
J gene: TRBJ1-2
CDR3 length: 14
clone size: NA
CDR3 protein: CATSDRGRRDGYTF
CDR3 DNA: TGTGCCACCAGTGATAGGGGACGGCGGGACGGCTACACCTTC

D gene: NA
V gene: TRBV10-3
J gene: TRBJ2-7
CDR3 length: 12
clone size: NA
CDR3 protein: CAISGLYYEQYF
CDR3 DNA: TGTGCCATCAGTGGTCTTTATTACGAGCAGTACTTC

D gene: NA
V gene: TRBV7-2
J gene: TRBJ2-7
CDR3 length: 11
clone size: NA
CDR3 protein: CASSLKTEQYF
CDR3 DNA: TGTGCCAGCAGCTTAAAGACTGAGCAGTACTTC

D gene: TRBD1
V gene: TRBV27
J gene: TRBJ1-6
CDR3 length: 15
clone size: NA
CDR3 protein: CASNSGTGVNSPLHF
CDR3 DNA: TGTGCCAGCAACTCCGGGACAGGAGTTAATTCACCCCTCCACTTT

D gene: NA
V gene: TRBV4-2
J gene: TRBJ1-5
CDR3 length: 14
clone size: NA
CDR3 protein: CASSQDRGGQPQHF
CDR3 DNA: TGTGCCAGCAGCCAAGATCGCGGGGGTCAGCCCCAGCATTTT

D gene: TRBD1
V gene: TRBV10-3
J gene: TRBJ1-1
CDR3 length: 15
clone size: NA
CDR3 protein: CAITAGDRLNTEAFF
CDR3 DNA: TGTGCCATCACTGCTGGGGACAGATTGAACACTGAAGCTTTCTTT

D gene: NA
V gene: TRBV4-2
J gene: TRBJ1-1
CDR3 length: 14
clone size: NA
CDR3 protein: CASSQVDRNTEAFF
CDR3 DNA: TGTGCCAGCAGCCAAGTAGACAGGAACACTGAAGCTTTCTTT

D gene: TRBD2
V gene: TRBV10-3
J gene: TRBJ2-5
CDR3 length: 14
clone size: NA
CDR3 protein: CAISETSGGETQYF
CDR3 DNA: TGTGCCATCAGTGAAACTAGCGGGGGGGAGACCCAGTACTTC

D gene: TRBD2
V gene: TRBV5-6
J gene: TRBJ2-3
CDR3 length: 16
clone size: once
CDR3 protein: CASSGPSGVAADTQYF
CDR3 DNA: TGTGCCAGCAGCGGCCCTAGCGGGGTCGCTGCAGATACGCAGTATTTT

D gene: TRBD1
V gene: TRBV7-2
J gene: TRBJ1-1
CDR3 length: 14
clone size: once
CDR3 protein: CASSLLRPGGVAFF
CDR3 DNA: TGTGCCAGCAGCTTACTGAGGCCAGGGGGCGTAGCTTTCTTT

D gene: TRBD1
V gene: TRBV3-1/TRBV3-2
J gene: TRBJ1-1
CDR3 length: 14
clone size: NA
CDR3 protein: CASSFGTGVTEAFF
CDR3 DNA: TGTGCCAGCAGCTTCGGGACAGGGGTTACTGAAGCTTTCTTT

D gene: NA
V gene: TRBV12-5
J gene: TRBJ2-1
CDR3 length: 15
clone size: NA
CDR3 protein: CASGLVPTANNEQFF
CDR3 DNA: TGTGCTAGTGGTTTGGTCCCGACTGCTAACAATGAGCAGTTCTTC

D gene: TRBD2
V gene: TRBV7-9
J gene: TRBJ2-7
CDR3 length: 12
clone size: NA
CDR3 protein: CASSLGRGEQYF
CDR3 DNA: TGTGCCAGCAGCTTGGGGCGGGGGGAGCAGTACTTC

D gene: NA
V gene: TRBV15
J gene: TRBJ1-3
CDR3 length: 13
clone size: NA
CDR3 protein: CATSWNNRDTIYF
CDR3 DNA: TGTGCCACCAGCTGGAACAACAGGGACACCATATATTTT

D gene: TRBD1
V gene: TRBV30
J gene: TRBJ2-1
CDR3 length: 15
clone size: NA
CDR3 protein: CAWSPIGDRGNEQFF
CDR3 DNA: TGTGCCTGGAGCCCCATAGGGGACAGGGGCAATGAGCAGTTCTTC

D gene: NA
V gene: TRBV5-4
J gene: TRBJ2-5
CDR3 length: 14
clone size: once
CDR3 protein: CASSLRDIQETQYF
CDR3 DNA: TGTGCCAGCAGCTTGCGGGACATCCAAGAGACCCAGTACTTC

D gene: NA
V gene: TRBV7-6
J gene: TRBJ2-3
CDR3 length: 15
clone size: NA
CDR3 protein: CASSLGQGAPDTQYF
CDR3 DNA: TGTGCCAGCAGCTTGGGTCAGGGTGCCCCAGATACGCAGTATTTT

D gene: NA
V gene: TRBV6-4
J gene: TRBJ1-2
CDR3 length: 14
clone size: NA
CDR3 protein: CASSDSFTGYGYTF
CDR3 DNA: TGTGCCAGCAGTGACTCATTTACAGGCTATGGCTACACCTTC

D gene: NA
V gene: TRBV6-2/TRBV6-3
J gene: TRBJ1-6
CDR3 length: 14
clone size: once
CDR3 protein: CASSYSSGNSPLHF
CDR3 DNA: TGTGCCAGCAGTTACTCGTCGGGGAATTCACCCCTCCACTTT

D gene: TRBD1
V gene: TRBV18
J gene: TRBJ1-3
CDR3 length: 16
clone size: NA
CDR3 protein: CASSPPWDRGGNTIYF
CDR3 DNA: TGTGCCAGCTCACCACCCTGGGACAGGGGTGGAAACACCATATATTTT

D gene: NA
V gene: TRBV15
J gene: TRBJ1-1
CDR3 length: 15
clone size: NA
CDR3 protein: CATSRDRLGDTEAFF
CDR3 DNA: TGTGCCACCAGCAGAGATCGGCTCGGGGACACTGAAGCTTTCTTT

D gene: NA
V gene: TRBV30
J gene: TRBJ2-7
CDR3 length: 11
clone size: NA
CDR3 protein: CAWDRTYEQYF
CDR3 DNA: TGTGCCTGGGACAGAACCTACGAGCAGTACTTC

D gene: NA
V gene: TRBV6-5
J gene: TRBJ1-2
CDR3 length: 15
clone size: NA
CDR3 protein: CASSQNRATGEGYTF
CDR3 DNA: TGTGCCAGCAGTCAGAACCGGGCGACGGGGGAGGGCTACACCTTC

D gene: NA
V gene: TRBV21-1
J gene: TRBJ2-7
CDR3 length: 15
clone size: NA
CDR3 protein: CASSPRCGSSYEQYF
CDR3 DNA: TGTGCCAGCAGCCCCCGGTGCGGGAGCTCCTACGAGCAGTACTTC

D gene: NA
V gene: TRBV13
J gene: TRBJ2-3
CDR3 length: 12
clone size: NA
CDR3 protein: CASSLVAGRKNF
CDR3 DNA: TGTGCCAGCAGCTTAGTGGCAGGGAGGAAAAATTTT